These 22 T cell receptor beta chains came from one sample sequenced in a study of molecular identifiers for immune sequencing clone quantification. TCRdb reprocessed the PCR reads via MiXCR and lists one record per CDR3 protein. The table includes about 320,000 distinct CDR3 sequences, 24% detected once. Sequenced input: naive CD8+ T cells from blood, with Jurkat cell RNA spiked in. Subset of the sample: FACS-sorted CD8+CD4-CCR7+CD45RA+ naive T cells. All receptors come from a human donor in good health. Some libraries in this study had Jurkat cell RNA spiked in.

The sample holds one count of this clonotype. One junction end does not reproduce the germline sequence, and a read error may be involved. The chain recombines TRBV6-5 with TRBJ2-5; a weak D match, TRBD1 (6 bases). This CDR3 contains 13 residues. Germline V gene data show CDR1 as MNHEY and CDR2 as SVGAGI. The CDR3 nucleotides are TGTGCCAGCAGCGAAGGGGGTGGAGAGCCCCAGTACTTC. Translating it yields CASSEGGGEPQYF.

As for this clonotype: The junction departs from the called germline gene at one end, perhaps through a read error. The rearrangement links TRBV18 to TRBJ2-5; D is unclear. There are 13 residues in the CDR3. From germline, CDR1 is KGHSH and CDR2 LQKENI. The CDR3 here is CASSPELQETKYF. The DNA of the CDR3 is TGTGCCAGCTCACCAGAACTCCAAGAGACCAAGTACTTC.

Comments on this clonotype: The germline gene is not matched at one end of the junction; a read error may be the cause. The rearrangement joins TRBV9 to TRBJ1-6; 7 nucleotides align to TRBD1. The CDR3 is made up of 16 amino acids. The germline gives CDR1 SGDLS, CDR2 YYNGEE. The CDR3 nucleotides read TGTGCCAGCAGCGGGACCCAGGGGGATATAAATTCACCCCTCTACTTT. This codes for CASSGTQGDINSPLYF.

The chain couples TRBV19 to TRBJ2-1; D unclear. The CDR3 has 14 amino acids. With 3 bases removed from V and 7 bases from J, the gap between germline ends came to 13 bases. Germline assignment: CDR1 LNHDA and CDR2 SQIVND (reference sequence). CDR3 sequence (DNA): TGTGCCAGTAGTATCCGAGCCCCCAGGAATGAGCAGTTCTTC. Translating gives CASSIRAPRNEQFF. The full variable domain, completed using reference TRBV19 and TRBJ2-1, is DGGITQSPKYLFRKEGQNVTLSCEQNLNHDAMYWYRQDPGQGLRLIYYSQIVNDFQKGDIAEGYSVSREKKESFPLTVTSAQKNPTAFYLCASSIRAPRNEQFFGPGTRLTVL.

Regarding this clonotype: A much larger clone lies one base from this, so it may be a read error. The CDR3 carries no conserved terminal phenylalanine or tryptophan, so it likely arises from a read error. CDR3 DNA sequence: TGTGCCAGCAGTCAGGGTAACGAGCAGTACTCC. This translates into CASSQGNEQYS. This chain links TRBV28 with TRBJ2-7; tentative D call: TRBD1 (5 bases). CDR1 and CDR2 from the germline V gene are MDHEN and SYDVKM. The germline V and J ends were trimmed by 5 bases and 5 bases, with 7 bases remaining between them. The CDR3 length is 11 residues.

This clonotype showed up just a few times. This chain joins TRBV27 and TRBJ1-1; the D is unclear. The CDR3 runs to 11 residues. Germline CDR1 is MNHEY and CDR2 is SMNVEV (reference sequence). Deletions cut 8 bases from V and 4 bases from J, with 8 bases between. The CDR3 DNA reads TGTGCCAGCCTCTCGTCCACTGAAGCTTTCTTT. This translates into CASLSSTEAFF.

This CDR3 is CSARGSLGLLAGLTDTQYF. CDR3 nucleotides: TGCAGTGCTAGAGGATCCCTGGGGCTGCTAGCGGGGCTTACAGATACGCAGTATTTT. The V and J genes are TRBV20-1 and TRBJ2-3, with 9 positions matching TRBD2. Germline V gives CDR1 DFQATT, CDR2 SNEGSKA (reference sequence). This CDR3 contains 19 residues. J was trimmed by 3 bases and V by 1 base; bases with no gene match: 17.

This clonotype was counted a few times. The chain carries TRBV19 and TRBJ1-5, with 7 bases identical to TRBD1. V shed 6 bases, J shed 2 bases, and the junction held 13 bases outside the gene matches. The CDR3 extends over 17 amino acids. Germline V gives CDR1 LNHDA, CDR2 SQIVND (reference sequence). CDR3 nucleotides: TGTGCCAGTAGCGAGTCGACAGGGTACTTGGGCAATCAGCCCCAGCATTTT. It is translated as CASSESTGYLGNQPQHF.

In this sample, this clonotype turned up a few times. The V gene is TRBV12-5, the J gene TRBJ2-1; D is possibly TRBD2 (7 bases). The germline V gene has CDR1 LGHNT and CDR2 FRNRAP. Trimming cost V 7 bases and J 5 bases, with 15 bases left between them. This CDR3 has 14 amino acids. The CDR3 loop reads CASVSGGPHNEQFF. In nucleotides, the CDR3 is TGTGCTAGTGTCTCGGGGGGCCCTCACAATGAGCAGTTCTTC.

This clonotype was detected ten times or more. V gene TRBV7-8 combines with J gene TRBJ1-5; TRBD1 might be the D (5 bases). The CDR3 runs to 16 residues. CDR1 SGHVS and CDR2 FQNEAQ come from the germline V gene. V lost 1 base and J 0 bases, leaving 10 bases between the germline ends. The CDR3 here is CASSLVPRASNQPQHF. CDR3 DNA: TGTGCCAGCAGCTTAGTTCCCAGGGCTAGCAATCAGCCCCAGCATTTT. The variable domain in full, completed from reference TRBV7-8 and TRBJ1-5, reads GAGVSQSPRYKVAKRGQDVALRCDPISGHVSLFWYQQALGQGPEFLTYFQNEAQLDKSGLPSDRFFAERPEGSVSTLKIQRTQQEDSAVYLCASSLVPRASNQPQHFGDGTRLSIL.

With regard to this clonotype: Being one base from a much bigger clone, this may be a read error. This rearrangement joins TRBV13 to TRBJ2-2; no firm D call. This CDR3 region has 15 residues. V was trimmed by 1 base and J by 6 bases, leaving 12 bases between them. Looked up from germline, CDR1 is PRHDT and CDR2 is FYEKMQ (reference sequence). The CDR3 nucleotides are TGTGCCAGCAGCTTAGCGAGGTTTCGCGCCGGGGAGCTGTTTTTT. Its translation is CASSLARFRAGELFF. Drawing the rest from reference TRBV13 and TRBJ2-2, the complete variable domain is AAGVIQSPRHLIKEKRETATLKCYPIPRHDTVYWYQQGPGQDPQFLISFYEKMQSDKGSIPDRFSAQQFSDYHSELNMSSLELGDSALYFCASSLARFRAGELFFGEGSRLTVL.

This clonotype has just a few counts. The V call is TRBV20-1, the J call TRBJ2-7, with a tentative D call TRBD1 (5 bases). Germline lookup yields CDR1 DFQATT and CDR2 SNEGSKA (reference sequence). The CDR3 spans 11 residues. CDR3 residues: CSAARVYEQYF. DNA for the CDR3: TGCAGCGCCGCCAGGGTCTACGAGCAGTACTTC.

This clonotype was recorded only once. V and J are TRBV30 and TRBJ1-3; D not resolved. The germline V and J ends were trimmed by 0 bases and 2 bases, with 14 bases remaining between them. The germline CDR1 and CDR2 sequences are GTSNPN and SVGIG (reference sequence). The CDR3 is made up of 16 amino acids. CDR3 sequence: CAWSVLTMVPGNTIYF. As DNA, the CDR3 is TGTGCCTGGAGTGTACTAACGATGGTCCCTGGAAACACCATATATTTT.

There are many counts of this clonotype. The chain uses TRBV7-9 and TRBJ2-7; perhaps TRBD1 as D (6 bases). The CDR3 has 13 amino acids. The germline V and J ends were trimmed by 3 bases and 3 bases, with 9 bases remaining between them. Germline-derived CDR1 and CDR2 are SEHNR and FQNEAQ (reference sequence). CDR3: CASSFTGNYEQYF. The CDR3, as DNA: TGTGCCAGCAGCTTTACAGGGAACTACGAGCAGTACTTC.

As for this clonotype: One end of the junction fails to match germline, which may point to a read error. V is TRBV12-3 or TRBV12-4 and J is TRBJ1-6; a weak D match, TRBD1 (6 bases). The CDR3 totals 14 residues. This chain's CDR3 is CAGSAGTPNSPLRF. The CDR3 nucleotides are TGTGCCGGCAGTGCCGGGACACCCAATTCACCCCTCCGCTTT.

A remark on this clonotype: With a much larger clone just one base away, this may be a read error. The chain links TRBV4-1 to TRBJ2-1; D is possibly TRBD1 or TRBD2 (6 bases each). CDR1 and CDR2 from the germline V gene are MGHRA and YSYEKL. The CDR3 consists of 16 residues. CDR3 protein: CTSSHRGGPPYNEQFF. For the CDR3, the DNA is TGCACCAGCAGCCATCGAGGGGGGCCACCCTACAATGAGCAGTTCTTC.

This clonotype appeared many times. The CDR3 DNA follows: TGCAGCGTCCTTCAAGGGTTGAGGACTGAAGCTTTCTTT. Amino acid sequence: CSVLQGLRTEAFF. V and J are TRBV29-1 and TRBJ1-1; D call uncertain. Germline V gene data show CDR1 as SQVTM and CDR2 as ANQGSEA. V was shortened by 6 bases and J by 5 bases, with 16 bases between the two germline ends. The CDR3 has 13 amino acids.

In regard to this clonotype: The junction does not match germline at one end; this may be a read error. The CDR3 region has the DNA TGTGCCGGCAGCCCTCTTTTGTTGCAGACCCAGTACTTC. Protein product: CAGSPLLLQTQYF. The V and J genes are TRBV7-9 and TRBJ2-5; D remains ambiguous. The CDR3 runs to 13 residues. Germline assignment: CDR1 SEHNR and CDR2 FQNEAQ (reference sequence).

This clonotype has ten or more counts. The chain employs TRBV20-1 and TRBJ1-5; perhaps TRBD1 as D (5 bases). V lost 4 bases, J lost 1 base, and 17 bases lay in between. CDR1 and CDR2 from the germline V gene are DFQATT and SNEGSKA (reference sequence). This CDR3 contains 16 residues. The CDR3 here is CSATQKGQFSNQPQHF. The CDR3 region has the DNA TGCAGTGCTACCCAGAAGGGGCAGTTCAGCAATCAGCCCCAGCATTTT.

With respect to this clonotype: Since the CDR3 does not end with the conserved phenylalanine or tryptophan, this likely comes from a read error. CDR3 in DNA: TGTGCGAGCAGCCTCGGAAATTCACCCCTCCACATT. It encodes CASSLGNSPLHI. This chain links TRBV6-2 or TRBV6-3 with TRBJ1-6; no definite D call. Per the germline V gene, CDR1 is MNHEY and CDR2 is SVGEGT. This CDR3 is built from 12 residues.

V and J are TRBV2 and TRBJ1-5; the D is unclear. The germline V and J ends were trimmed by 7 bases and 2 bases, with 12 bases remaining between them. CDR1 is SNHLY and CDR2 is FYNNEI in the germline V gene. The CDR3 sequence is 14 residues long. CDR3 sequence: CASTDGLGNQPQHF. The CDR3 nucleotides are TGTGCCAGCACGGACGGTCTCGGCAATCAGCCCCAGCATTTT.

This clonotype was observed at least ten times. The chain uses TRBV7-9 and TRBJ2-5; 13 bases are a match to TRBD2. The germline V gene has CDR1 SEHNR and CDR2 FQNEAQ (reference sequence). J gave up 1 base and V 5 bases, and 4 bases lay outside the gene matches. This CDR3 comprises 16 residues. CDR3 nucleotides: TGTGCCAGCAGCAGGACTAGCGGGGGCCTCCAAGAGACCCAGTACTTC. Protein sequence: CASSRTSGGLQETQYF.